This TCR beta chain was retrieved from a study of blood T cells in healthy people across ages. Study-level information: Per two T cells, template switching captured roughly one barcoded beta molecule.

The study drew donors from healthy Caucasian individuals in Russia aged roughly 6 to 90. Alongside a J-beta primer mix, a sample-barcoded 5' primer served in a second PCR lasting roughly 6 to 12 cycles. Tags on each cDNA molecule came from a template-switch adaptor with 12 random nucleotides. MiXCR, run by TCRdb on the 5' RACE reads, gives a single entry per CDR3 protein. The table records 700,000 to 850,000 distinct CDR3 sequences, about 55% of them present only once. Germline V gene data show CDR1 as SNHLY and CDR2 as FYNNEI. The CDR3 loop spans 17 amino acids. The rearrangement links TRBV2 to TRBJ2-7, with 10 positions matching TRBD2. Near its end, the DNA agrees better with TRBJ2-5, so the J call may be wrong. This sequence originates from an elderly man in good health. Sequencing was carried out using blood. CDR3 loop: CASSDLVLAGVQETQYF. The DNA for the CDR3 is TGTGCCAGCAGTGATCTTGTCCTAGCGGGGGTACAAGAGACCCAGTACTTC.